These T cell receptor beta chains were read from a single sample in a study of OX40 agonist ivuxolimab in advanced cancers. Data came from immunoSEQ multiplex PCR; TCRdb stores just in-frame clones and leaves some out. This sample has approximately 70,000 clones, with about nine tenths found just once. The sample consisted of CD4+ or CD8+ T cells sorted from blood, taken in a trial of the OX40 agonist ivuxolimab. Receptors originate from an adult with an advanced solid tumor such as melanoma, head and neck, liver or kidney cancer. Each CDR3 is given with its conserved first and last residue. A D gene is named only where the DNA matches it firmly. Clone size is not always given. Where it is, it says once, few, many or a class for expanded clones.

J | V | size | D | DNA | CDR3
TRBJ1-2 | TRBV30 | . | . | TGTGCCTGGAGTGTAAGTAGCCAGGACGTTGGCTACACCTTC | CAWSVSSQDVGYTF
TRBJ2-3 | TRBV18 | . | . | TGTGCCAGCTCACTTCGGCGGGTTCCCGGCAGCACAGATACGCAGTATTTT | CASSLRRVPGSTDTQYF
TRBJ2-5 | TRBV15 | . | . | TGTGCCACCAGCACTAATCCCAGCGGGCTAGAGACCCAGTACTTC | CATSTNPSGLETQYF
TRBJ2-3 | TRBV7-9 | . | . | TGTGCCAGCCGCTTCCGTCTCGATAGCACAGATACGCAGTATTTT | CASRFRLDSTDTQYF
TRBJ1-1 | TRBV30 | . | . | TGTGCCTGGAGGAGGGAGTTCCCTATATTCGGGAACACTGAAGCTTTCTTT | CAWRREFPIFGNTEAFF
TRBJ2-1 | TRBV11-3 | . | TRBD1 | TGTGCCAGCAGCGCCCGGGACAGGGGCAACAATGAGCAGTTCTTC | CASSARDRGNNEQFF
TRBJ2-2 | TRBV30 | once | TRBD1 | TGTGCCTGGAGTGGGGACAGGGTGGAAGGGGAGCTGTTTTTT | CAWSGDRVEGELFF
TRBJ1-1 | TRBV29-1 | . | . | TGCAGCGTTGGTAGGGGTCACACTGAAGCTTTCTTT | CSVGRGHTEAFF
TRBJ2-2 | TRBV5-8 | . | . | TGTGCCAGCAGCGCGTCCGGGCCTCGAGGGGAGCTGTTTTTT | CASSASGPRGELFF
TRBJ1-2 | TRBV12-2 | . | . | TGTGCAAGTCGCCCGCGGGTGCCCCCCGAGGATTATGGCTACACCTTC | CASRPRVPPEDYGYTF
TRBJ1-3 | TRBV12-5 | . | TRBD1 | TGTGCTAGTGGTTTGGTAACAGGGGGGGACTCTGGAAACACCATATATTTT | CASGLVTGGDSGNTIYF
TRBJ2-7 | TRBV4-2 | . | TRBD2 | TGTGCCAGCAGCCAAGAGGGAACTAGCGGGGGCCGGGCCTACGAGCAGTACTTC | CASSQEGTSGGRAYEQYF
TRBJ2-5 | TRBV9 | . | TRBD2 | TGTGCCAGCAGCGTAGGAGTCGGGGGGGCCCAAGAGACCCAGTACTTC | CASSVGVGGAQETQYF
TRBJ2-1 | TRBV18 | once | . | TGTGCCAGCTCACCGAAGGGGAATGAGCAGTTCTTC | CASSPKGNEQFF
TRBJ2-3 | TRBV6-5 | . | . | TGTGCCAGCACCTCTCCGGGGACAGATACGCAGTATTTT | CASTSPGTDTQYF
TRBJ1-6 | TRBV4-3 | . | . | TGCGCCAGCAGCCAAGAGGTCGCTTATAATTCACCCCTCCACTTT | CASSQEVAYNSPLHF
TRBJ2-3 | TRBV9 | . | . | TGTGCCAGCACCCTCTCGGGGGCAGCCCTACAAAGCACAGATACGCAGTATTTT | CASTLSGAALQSTDTQYF
TRBJ2-7 | TRBV6-5 | . | . | TGTGCCAGCAGTTACTCGTATCTAGGGTCCTACGAGCAGTACTTC | CASSYSYLGSYEQYF
TRBJ2-7 | TRBV18 | once | TRBD1 | TGTGCCAGCTCAGGGGACAGGGATGGCGAGCAGTACTTC | CASSGDRDGEQYF
TRBJ2-2 | TRBV27 | . | . | TGTGCCAGCAAAGGCGGGAACACCGGGGAGCTGTTTTTT | CASKGGNTGELFF
TRBJ2-7 | TRBV30 | . | TRBD1 | TGTGCCTGGAATCAGGGGGCCCCGCCCTACGAGCAGTACTTC | CAWNQGAPPYEQYF
TRBJ2-5 | TRBV14 | once | . | TGTGCCAGCAGCCCACTCGGCGTCAGACCGCAGTACTTC | CASSPLGVRPQYF
TRBJ1-5 | TRBV28 | . | . | TGTGCCAGCGGCCTGCCCACAGGGAACAATCAGCCCCAGCATTTT | CASGLPTGNNQPQHF
TRBJ1-3 | TRBV7-8 | . | TRBD1 | TGTGCCAGCAGCTTAGGGACAGGGGAAAACACCATATATTTT | CASSLGTGENTIYF
TRBJ1-2 | TRBV7-2 | . | . | TGTGCCAGCAGCACTCGGACCGTCAACTATGGCTACACCTTC | CASSTRTVNYGYTF
TRBJ2-3 | TRBV2 | . | . | TGTGCCAGCAGTGAAGGCCTGCCCCCTAAAGATACGCAGTATTTT | CASSEGLPPKDTQYF
TRBJ2-2 | TRBV21-1 | . | . | TGTGCCAGCAGCAAAGAAGAGAGACGGAGATACGCGAACACCGGGGAGCTGTTTTTT | CASSKEERRRYANTGELFF
TRBJ1-2 | TRBV5-1 | . | . | TGCGCCAGCAGCTTTATTCCGGCAGCTAACTATGGCTACACCTTC | CASSFIPAANYGYTF
TRBJ2-1 | TRBV30 | . | TRBD2 | TGTGCCTGGAGGCCCCGAGCGGGGGGATACAATGAGCAGTTCTTC | CAWRPRAGGYNEQFF
TRBJ2-7 | TRBV15 | . | TRBD1 | TGTGCCACCAGCAGAGATCTTGGGACAGTTTCCTACGAGCAGTACTTC | CATSRDLGTVSYEQYF
TRBJ2-2 | TRBV7-3 | . | . | TGTGCCAGCAGCTTTGAAGGTAGCGGGGAGCTGTTTTTT | CASSFEGSGELFF
TRBJ2-7 | TRBV9 | once | TRBD1 | TGTGCCAGCAGCCCCTGGGACAGTCAAGTTACCTACGAGCAGTACTTC | CASSPWDSQVTYEQYF